Below are 31 T cell receptor beta chains sequenced from a single sample in a study of cytomegalovirus exposure and HLA in healthy donors. With 60 Vbeta and 13 Jbeta primers, the PCR was carried out. Here immunoSEQ multiplex PCR was the method, and the copy in TCRdb shows in-frame clones only, minus some. The repertoire holds 160,000 or so clones, with approximately 80% as singletons. Input material: PBMCs. These receptors were obtained from a woman under 30 in good health and CMV-seronegative.

The chain is built from TRBV10-3 and TRBJ2-7, with a possible D match to TRBD1 (6 bases). CDR1 ENHRY and CDR2 SYGVKD come from the germline V gene. The V gene lost 2 bases and the J gene lost 5 bases, with 10 bases spanning the gap. The CDR3 is 13 residues long. In DNA form, the CDR3 reads TGTGCCATCAGTGAGCAGGGGCTGGACGAGCAGTACTTC. Translating it yields CAISEQGLDEQYF.

The chain links TRBV25-1 to TRBJ1-1; tentatively, D is TRBD1 (5 bases). The ends were cut back, 2 bases at V and 2 bases at J, with 9 bases in the middle. The CDR3 has 14 amino acids. Germline values: CDR1 MGHDK, CDR2 SYGVNS. CDR3: CASSETGFNTEAFF. Here the CDR3 DNA reads TGTGCCAGCAGTGAAACAGGCTTTAACACTGAAGCTTTCTTT.

This clone was found a few times. The chain combines TRBV23-1 with TRBJ2-2; a possible D gene is TRBD1 (5 bases). TRBV23-1 is filed as an ORF, its function uncertain. With 9 bases removed from V and 3 bases from J, the gap between germline ends came to 20 bases. This CDR3 is built from 16 residues. CDR3 region: CARRSKGSRDTGELFF. CDR3 in DNA: TGCGCCAGGAGGTCCAAGGGTTCCAGGGACACCGGGGAGCTGTTTTTT.

The V gene is TRBV2, the J gene TRBJ1-2; D might be TRBD1 (6 bases). This CDR3 contains 12 residues. Germline CDR1 reads SNHLY; CDR2 reads FYNNEI. The germline V and J ends were trimmed by 11 bases and 11 bases, with 21 bases remaining between them. Here the CDR3 reads CASQTGYQGYTF. The CDR3 coding sequence is TGTGCCTCCCAGACAGGTTATCAAGGGTACACCTTC.

The CDR3 DNA is TGTGCCAGCAGTTCTCCTAGCGGGGGGGCCGGCACAGATACGCAGTATTTT. It yields the protein CASSSPSGGAGTDTQYF. The gene calls are TRBV28 and TRBJ2-3, with 12 bases matching TRBD2. After removal of 4 bases from V and 1 base from J, the junction contained 6 bases not matched to a gene. The CDR3 is 17 amino acids. Per the germline V gene, CDR1 is MDHEN and CDR2 is SYDVKM. Looking up the rest from reference TRBV28 and TRBJ2-3 gives the full variable domain: DVKVTQSSRYLVKRTGEKVFLECVQDMDHENMFWYRQDPGLGLRLIYFSYDVKMKEKGDIPEGYSVSREKKERFSLILESASTNQTSMYLCASSSPSGGAGTDTQYFGPGTRLTVL.

The chain recombines TRBV5-4 with TRBJ1-1; TRBD1 agrees at 8 bases. The germline CDR1 and CDR2 sequences are SGHNT and YYREEE (reference sequence). Unmatched junction bases numbered 5, after V lost 3 bases and J lost 1 base. The length of the CDR3 is 15 residues. CDR3 in DNA: TGTGCCAGCAGCTCGGGGACAGGACGGAACACTGAAGCTTTCTTT. Protein product: CASSSGTGRNTEAFF.

The V and J genes are TRBV5-8 and TRBJ1-1; D is perhaps TRBD1 (5 bases). Germline V gene data show CDR1 as SGHTS and CDR2 as YDEGEE. The CDR3 runs 14 residues. V was shortened by 2 bases and J by 1 base, with 9 bases between the two germline ends. CDR3 nucleotide sequence: TGTGCCAGCAGCTTTCAGGGCGGGAACACTGAAGCTTTCTTT. Translated, it gives CASSFQGGNTEAFF.

The sample holds a few counts of this clone. The chain employs TRBV5-6 and TRBJ2-7; D perhaps matches TRBD2 (6 bases). Per germline, CDR1 SGHDT and CDR2 YYEEEE. The length of the CDR3 is 15 residues. Trimming removed 5 bases from V and 3 bases from J, with 18 bases in between. The CDR3, as DNA: TGTGCCAGCAGAATGTCCCGGGGGTTGGACTACGAGCAGTACTTC. Translating gives CASRMSRGLDYEQYF.

This clone was detected a few times. The chain uses TRBV7-9 and TRBJ2-6, with 8 nucleotides matching TRBD2. The CDR3 has 16 residues. In germline, CDR1 is SEHNR, CDR2 FQNEAQ (reference sequence). V gave up 5 bases and J gave up 2 bases; unmatched junction bases: 5. CDR3 sequence reads: CASSRSGGPGANVLTF. In DNA form, the CDR3 reads TGTGCCAGCAGCCGATCGGGGGGGCCTGGGGCCAACGTCCTGACTTTC. The whole variable domain, filled in from reference TRBV7-9 and TRBJ2-6, reads DTGVSQNPRHKITKRGQNVTFRCDPISEHNRLYWYRQTLGQGPEFLTYFQNEAQLEKSRLLSDRFSAERPKGSFSTLEIQRTEQGDSAMYLCASSRSGGPGANVLTFGAGSRLTVL.

The V and J genes are TRBV5-4 and TRBJ2-4; a weak D match, TRBD2 (7 bases). Germline V gene lookup returns CDR1 SGHNT and CDR2 YYREEE (reference sequence). The germline V and J ends were trimmed by 6 bases and 5 bases, with 15 bases remaining between them. This CDR3 spans 14 amino acids. The CDR3 spells CASTLKGGENIQYF. The CDR3 DNA sequence: TGTGCCAGCACCCTTAAGGGGGGGGAAAACATTCAGTACTTC.

The chain has TRBV10-3 and TRBJ2-7, with TRBD1 matching 8 bases. Looked up from germline, CDR1 is ENHRY and CDR2 is SYGVKD. The trim removed 7 bases at V and 6 bases at J, leaving 11 bases unmatched. The CDR3 has 14 residues. CDR3 sequence reads: CAINFRQGTGEQYF. CDR3 bases: TGTGCCATCAACTTCCGACAGGGGACAGGCGAGCAGTACTTC.

The count of this clone is one. V and J are TRBV6-5 and TRBJ1-4, with TRBD1 identical over 9 bases. The ends lost 5 bases at V and 11 bases at J; junction bases unmatched: 6. Germline CDR1 and CDR2: MNHEY and SVGAGI. The CDR3 contains 13 residues. The CDR3 nucleotides are TGTGCCAGCAGTAGACAGGGGGTAGAGAAACTGTTTTTT. Translated, it gives CASSRQGVEKLFF.

This clone has only one observation. This rearrangement joins TRBV27 to TRBJ1-2, with TRBD1 as a possible D gene (6 bases). Trimming pared 1 base from V and 0 bases from J, leaving 15 bases between. This CDR3 spans 17 amino acids. From germline, CDR1 is MNHEY and CDR2 SMNVEV (reference sequence). Here the CDR3 DNA reads TGTGCCAGCAGTTTATTGCGTCCGAGGGGGTCTAACTATGGCTACACCTTC. Translated, it gives CASSLLRPRGSNYGYTF.

The V gene is TRBV5-1, the J gene TRBJ2-3; 9 bases are shared with TRBD2. Trimming cost V 6 bases and J 5 bases; bases outside gene matches: 13. The CDR3 runs to 16 residues. Per germline, CDR1 SGHRS and CDR2 YFSETQ. CDR3 sequence (DNA): TGCGCCAGCAACCCTGCCCTTAGCGGGGGTGGAGATACGCAGTATTTT. This sequence encodes CASNPALSGGGDTQYF.

CDR3 nucleotides: TGTGCCAGCAGCTTAGTGGGGGCCAGGGATGAAAAACTGTTTTTT. This gives the protein CASSLVGARDEKLFF. The chain links TRBV11-2 to TRBJ1-4; weak D call: TRBD1 (6 bases). Germline V gives CDR1 SGHAT, CDR2 FQNNGV. Between the trimmed V and J ends, which lost 1 base and 6 bases, there was a span of 12 bases. CDR3 length equals 15 residues.

This clone occurred once. This rearrangement joins TRBV19 to TRBJ1-5, with D tentatively TRBD1 (6 bases). The germline gives CDR1 LNHDA, CDR2 SQIVND (reference sequence). This CDR3 contains 17 residues. Deletions cut 5 bases from V and 0 bases from J, with 17 bases between. The CDR3 region has the DNA TGTGCCAGTAGTTCGTATAATGGGGGCCTTAGCAATCAGCCCCAGCATTTT. Its protein is CASSSYNGGLSNQPQHF. The full variable domain, its missing parts supplied by reference TRBV19 and TRBJ1-5, is DGGITQSPKYLFRKEGQNVTLSCEQNLNHDAMYWYRQDPGQGLRLIYYSQIVNDFQKGDIAEGYSVSREKKESFPLTVTSAQKNPTAFYLCASSSYNGGLSNQPQHFGDGTRLSIL.

Only a few counts were recorded for this clone. The gene calls are TRBV10-3 and TRBJ1-1; 7 nucleotides line up with TRBD1. The J segment lost 3 bases and the V segment lost 7 bases, leaving 8 bases of the junction unmatched. The CDR3 covers 14 residues. Germline-derived CDR1 and CDR2 are ENHRY and SYGVKD. The CDR3 reads CAINNRGGDTEAFF. In DNA form, the CDR3 reads TGTGCCATCAATAACAGGGGCGGTGACACTGAAGCTTTCTTT.

The chain couples TRBV6-4 to TRBJ1-1; 9 bases match TRBD1. The length of the CDR3 is 15 residues. V shed 2 bases, J shed 5 bases, and the junction held 6 bases outside the gene matches. CDR1 is MRHNA, CDR2 SNTAGT, per germline. The CDR3 sequence is CASSDKTGGRTEAFF. The CDR3 DNA follows: TGTGCCAGCAGTGACAAGACAGGGGGGCGGACTGAAGCTTTCTTT.

This chain links TRBV25-1 with TRBJ1-2; no clear D. The germline V gene has CDR1 MGHDK and CDR2 SYGVNS. V lost 4 bases and J 7 bases, leaving 10 bases between the germline ends. The CDR3 has 12 residues. In DNA form, the CDR3 reads TGTGCCAGCAGTGCGGAGTTGGGTGGCTACACCTTC. Amino acid sequence: CASSAELGGYTF.

V gene TRBV28 combines with J gene TRBJ1-1; TRBD1 might be the D (6 bases). This CDR3 is 15 amino acids long. V was clipped by 2 bases and J by 1 base, with 11 bases between them. The germline V gene has CDR1 MDHEN and CDR2 SYDVKM. The CDR3 DNA sequence: TGTGCCAGCAGTTTAGGGGGCGCGGGGAACACTGAAGCTTTCTTT. It codes for CASSLGGAGNTEAFF. Filled out from reference TRBV28 and TRBJ1-1, the complete variable domain reads DVKVTQSSRYLVKRTGEKVFLECVQDMDHENMFWYRQDPGLGLRLIYFSYDVKMKEKGDIPEGYSVSREKKERFSLILESASTNQTSMYLCASSLGGAGNTEAFFGQGTRLTVV.

The chain recombines TRBV19 with TRBJ2-3, with TRBD2 identical over 9 bases. J was trimmed by 4 bases and V by 3 bases; bases with no gene match: 5. The length of the CDR3 is 15 residues. Germline V gene lookup returns CDR1 LNHDA and CDR2 SQIVND (reference sequence). CDR3 in amino acids: CASSIGGGGADTQYF. The CDR3 bases are TGTGCCAGTAGTATCGGGGGCGGGGGGGCAGATACGCAGTATTTT.

This chain connects TRBV27 to TRBJ1-2; TRBD1 matches at 9 bases. Germline V CDR1 and CDR2: MNHEY, SMNVEV (reference sequence). The CDR3 runs to 17 residues. V lost 5 bases and J lost 4; bases outside the gene matches: 14. The CDR3 sequence: CASSPGQGQSTRYGYTF. The CDR3 coding sequence is TGTGCCAGCAGTCCGGGACAGGGCCAAAGTACACGCTATGGCTACACCTTC.

J is TRBJ1-2 and V is TRBV28; TRBD1 aligns across 7 bases. Trimming took 5 bases from V and 5 from J; bases not matched to a gene: 11. Germline V gives CDR1 MDHEN, CDR2 SYDVKM. This CDR3 region has 15 residues. The CDR3: CASSPDRVVIYGYTF. For the CDR3, the DNA is TGTGCCAGCAGTCCCGACAGGGTGGTGATTTATGGCTACACCTTC.

This clone was observed once. This chain joins TRBV7-9 and TRBJ1-1; D ambiguous. The CDR3 runs 12 residues. Germline V lookup: CDR1 SEHNR, CDR2 FQNEAQ (reference sequence). V was cut by 0 bases and J by 7 bases, with 6 bases left in between. CDR3 in amino acids: CASSLARGEAFF. CDR3 bases: TGTGCCAGCAGCTTAGCGCGGGGTGAAGCTTTCTTT.

The rearrangement uses TRBV6-6 and TRBJ2-2; TRBD1 matches 9 bases. Looked up from germline, CDR1 is MNHNY and CDR2 is SVGAGI (reference sequence). This CDR3 region has 16 residues. V was pared by 5 bases and J by 0 bases, with 4 bases of the junction left unmatched. For the CDR3, the DNA is TGTGCCAGCAGTCGAAGGGACAGGGCGAACACCGGGGAGCTGTTTTTT. It encodes CASSRRDRANTGELFF.

This chain joins TRBV6-1 and TRBJ2-5; D not resolved. The CDR3 has 14 amino acids. V was cut by 2 bases and J by 4 bases, with 11 bases left in between. The V gene's germline CDR1 is MNHNS and CDR2 SASEGT. The CDR3 DNA is TGTGCCAGCAGTGAATCCGTCCAGATAGAGACCCAGTACTTC. Amino acid sequence: CASSESVQIETQYF.

This chain uses TRBV5-4 with TRBJ2-2; no clear D gene. V shed 2 bases and J shed 3 bases, with 8 bases lying between them. From germline, CDR1 is SGHNT and CDR2 YYREEE (reference sequence). This CDR3 is built from 14 residues. The DNA for the CDR3 is TGTGCCAGCAGCTTACCCGGGTACACCGGGGAGCTGTTTTTT. Encoded protein: CASSLPGYTGELFF.

The rearrangement uses TRBV5-1 and TRBJ2-7; a possible D gene is TRBD1 (6 bases). This CDR3 region has 15 residues. Germline assignment: CDR1 SGHRS and CDR2 YFSETQ. Between the trimmed V and J ends, which lost 0 bases and 4 bases, there was a span of 14 bases. This chain's CDR3 is CASSLAINRVYEQYF. DNA of the CDR3: TGCGCCAGCAGCTTGGCCATTAACAGGGTTTACGAGCAGTACTTC.

The V call is TRBV7-2, the J call TRBJ2-7, with D possibly being TRBD1 (7 bases). V was cut by 2 bases and J by 5 bases, with 28 bases left in between. CDR1 and CDR2 (germline): SGHTA, FQGNSA. The CDR3 sequence is 19 residues long. The CDR3 bases are TGTGCCAGCAGCTTAACGGGGGCCCTAGGGGGCGCCAGGATCAACGAGCAGTACTTC. As protein: CASSLTGALGGARINEQYF.

Only a few counts were recorded for this clone. The chain carries TRBV6-5 and TRBJ1-1, with D possibly TRBD1 on 6 matching bases. Trimming took off 0 bases at V and 3 bases at J, with 8 bases between the two ends. Germline CDR1 is MNHEY and CDR2 is SVGAGI. CDR3 size: 14 residues. The DNA for the CDR3 is TGTGCCAGCAGTTACTCATACAGGGACACTGAAGCTTTCTTT. Encoded protein: CASSYSYRDTEAFF.

The chain employs TRBV5-6 and TRBJ2-7, with TRBD1 identical over 8 bases. Trimming took 0 bases from V and 2 from J; bases not matched to a gene: 10. CDR3 length equals 17 residues. Germline values: CDR1 SGHDT, CDR2 YYEEEE. The CDR3 nucleotides read TGTGCCAGCAGCTTGGATCCCTTCCGGGACAGGACCTACGAGCAGTACTTC. It yields the protein CASSLDPFRDRTYEQYF.